What follows are 8 T cell receptor beta chains derived from one specimen sequenced in a study of OX40 agonist ivuxolimab in advanced cancers. Profiled with immunoSEQ multiplex PCR; TCRdb holds only in-frame clones, not every one. This table has tens of thousands of clones, approximately 85% appearing once. Sequencing used CD4+ or CD8+ T cells sorted from blood, obtained in a trial of the OX40 agonist ivuxolimab. The receptor source for this set is an adult with an advanced solid tumor such as melanoma, head and neck, liver or kidney cancer.

This chain connects TRBV19 to TRBJ1-6; the match to TRBD1 covers 7 bases. The length of the CDR3 is 16 residues. Germline loops: CDR1 LNHDA, CDR2 SQIVND (reference sequence). Trimming removed 4 bases from V and 3 bases from J; junction bases left unmatched: 6. Written as DNA, the CDR3 is TGTGCCAGTAGTACCCAAGGACAGGTCTATAATTCACCCCTCCACTTT. Protein product: CASSTQGQVYNSPLHF.

This rearrangement joins TRBV11-1 to TRBJ1-6, with 9 bases aligning to TRBD1. CDR1 and CDR2 (germline): SGHAT, FQDESV (reference sequence). There are 14 residues in the CDR3. Losses at the gene ends were 2 bases for V and 8 bases for J; bases not matched to a gene: 1. The CDR3 sequence is CASSLRTGDSPLHF. DNA of the CDR3: TGTGCCAGCAGCTTAAGGACAGGGGATTCACCCCTCCACTTT.

The chain uses TRBV6-1 and TRBJ1-2, with TRBD1 as a possible D gene (5 bases). Germline lookup yields CDR1 MNHNS and CDR2 SASEGT. V was cut by 2 bases and J by 3 bases, with 7 bases left in between. The CDR3 runs to 13 residues. In DNA, the CDR3 is TGTGCCAGCAGTGAAAGGGGTGACTATGGCTACACCTTC. Translation: CASSERGDYGYTF.

The chain joins TRBV4-3 to TRBJ1-2; no clear D gene. Trimming took 2 bases from V and 3 from J, leaving 7 bases between them. This CDR3 contains 13 residues. Germline V gene data show CDR1 as LGHNA and CDR2 as YSLEER. The CDR3 bases are TGCGCCAGCAGCCAATCAGGTGACTATGGCTACACCTTC. This gives the protein CASSQSGDYGYTF.

The chain employs TRBV19 and TRBJ1-1, with D possibly being TRBD1 (5 bases). From germline, CDR1 is LNHDA and CDR2 SQIVND (reference sequence). V was cut by 4 bases and J by 6 bases, with 18 bases left in between. The CDR3 loop spans 15 amino acids. The CDR3 nucleotides are TGTGCCAGTAGTAGTTACGGACGGACACCTGCTGAAGCTTTCTTT. This encodes CASSSYGRTPAEAFF. The full variable domain, with the rest looked up from reference TRBV19 and TRBJ1-1, is DGGITQSPKYLFRKEGQNVTLSCEQNLNHDAMYWYRQDPGQGLRLIYYSQIVNDFQKGDIAEGYSVSREKKESFPLTVTSAQKNPTAFYLCASSSYGRTPAEAFFGQGTRLTVV.

This chain joins TRBV9 and TRBJ2-3, with TRBD2 matching over 8 bases. The CDR3 has 17 amino acids. V dropped 3 bases and J dropped 0; count of bases not matched to a gene: 9. The germline CDR1 and CDR2 sequences are SGDLS and YYNGEE. The DNA for the CDR3 is TGTGCCAGCAGCGCCGCCATAGCGGGGACTAGCACAGATACGCAGTATTTT. Residues: CASSAAIAGTSTDTQYF.

This clone was counted between two and nine times. J is TRBJ2-7 and V is TRBV7-2; no reliable D call. V was cut by 3 bases and J by 3 bases, with 6 bases left in between. The CDR3 contains 12 residues. Per germline, CDR1 SGHTA and CDR2 FQGNSA. The CDR3 region has the DNA TGTGCCAGCAGCTTCGGGTTCTACGAGCAGTACTTC. Its protein product is CASSFGFYEQYF.

J is TRBJ1-2 and V is TRBV28; TRBD1 matches at 9 bases. This CDR3 region has 14 residues. Germline V gene data show CDR1 as MDHEN and CDR2 as SYDVKM. The V gene end was trimmed by 7 bases and the J gene end by 10 bases; junction bases not matched to a gene: 13. CDR3 residues: CASTGTGGNSPYTF. The CDR3 region has the DNA TGTGCCAGCACCGGAACAGGGGGCAATTCCCCCTACACCTTC.